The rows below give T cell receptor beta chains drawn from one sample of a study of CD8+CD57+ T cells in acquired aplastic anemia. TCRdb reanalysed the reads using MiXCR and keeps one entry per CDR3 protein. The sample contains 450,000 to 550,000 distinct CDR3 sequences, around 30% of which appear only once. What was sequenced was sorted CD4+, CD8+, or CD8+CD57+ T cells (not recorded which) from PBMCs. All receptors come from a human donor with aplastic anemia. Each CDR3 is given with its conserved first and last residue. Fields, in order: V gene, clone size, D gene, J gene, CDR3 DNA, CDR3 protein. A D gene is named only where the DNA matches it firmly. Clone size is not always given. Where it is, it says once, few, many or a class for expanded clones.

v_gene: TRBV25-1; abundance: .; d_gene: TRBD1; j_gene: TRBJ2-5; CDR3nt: TGTGCCAGCACCGACAGGGATCAGCCCCAGTACTTC; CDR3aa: CASTDRDQPQYF
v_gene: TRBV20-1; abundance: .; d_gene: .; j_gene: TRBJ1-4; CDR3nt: TGCAGTGTCAGAAGCGGTGAAAAACTGTTTTTT; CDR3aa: CSVRSGEKLFF
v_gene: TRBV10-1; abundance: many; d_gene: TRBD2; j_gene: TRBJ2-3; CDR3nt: TGCGCCAGCAGTGAGACTAGCGGGAGTGGGACAGATACGCAGTATTTT; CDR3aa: CASSETSGSGTDTQYF
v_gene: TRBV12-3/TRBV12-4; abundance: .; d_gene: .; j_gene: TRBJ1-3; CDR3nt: TGTGCCAGCTCACTGGGGACGGACTCTGGAAACACCATATATTTT; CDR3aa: CASSLGTDSGNTIYF
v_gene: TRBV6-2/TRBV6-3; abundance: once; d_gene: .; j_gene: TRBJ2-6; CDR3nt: TGTGCCAGCAGTTACTCGATCCGGGACACGGCCTTCTCTGGGGCCAACGTCCTGACTTTC; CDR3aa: CASSYSIRDTAFSGANVLTF
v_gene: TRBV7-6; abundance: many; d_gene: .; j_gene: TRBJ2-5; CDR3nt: TGTGCCAGCATCTCAACAGGGTACGCCGGGACCCAGTACTTC; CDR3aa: CASISTGYAGTQYF
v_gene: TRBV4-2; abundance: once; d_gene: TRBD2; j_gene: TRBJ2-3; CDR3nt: TGTGCCAGCAGCGAAGGTTCGGGTCGGACTAGCCAAGATACGCAGTATTTT; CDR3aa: CASSEGSGRTSQDTQYF
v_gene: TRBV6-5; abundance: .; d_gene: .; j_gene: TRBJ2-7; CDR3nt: TGTGCCAGCAGTTACTCTTGGCTAGGGAACTACGAGCAGTACTTC; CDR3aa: CASSYSWLGNYEQYF
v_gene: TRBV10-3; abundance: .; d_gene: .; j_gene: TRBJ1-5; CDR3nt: TGTGCCATCAGTGAGGCCCGGGAAAAACGGTCACTGTATCAGCCCCAGCATTTT; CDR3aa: CAISEAREKRSLYQPQHF
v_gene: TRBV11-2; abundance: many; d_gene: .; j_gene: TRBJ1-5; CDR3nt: TGTGCCAGCAGCGCAAAAAGTGTAGGTAGCAATCAGCCCCAGCATTTT; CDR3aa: CASSAKSVGSNQPQHF
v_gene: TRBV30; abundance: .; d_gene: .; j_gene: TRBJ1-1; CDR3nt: TGTGCCTGGAGTGTAGGGCCGAACACTGAAGCTTTCTTT; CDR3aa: CAWSVGPNTEAFF
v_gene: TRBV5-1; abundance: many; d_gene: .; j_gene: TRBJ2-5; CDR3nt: TGCGCCAGCAGCTTGGCTCTGATTGAGACCCAGTACTTC; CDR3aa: CASSLALIETQYF
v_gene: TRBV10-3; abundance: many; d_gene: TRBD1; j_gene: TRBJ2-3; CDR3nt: TGTGCCATCAGTGAGTCAACGCCCGGGACAGGGGGCCTCGATACGCAGTATTTT; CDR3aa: CAISESTPGTGGLDTQYF
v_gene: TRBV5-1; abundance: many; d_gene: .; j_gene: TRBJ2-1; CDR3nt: TGCGCCAGCTCTCTCGGGCCAGACAATGAGCAGTTCTTC; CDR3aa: CASSLGPDNEQFF
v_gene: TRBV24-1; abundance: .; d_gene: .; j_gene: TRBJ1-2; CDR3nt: TGTGCCACCAGTGCTGGGGGCTACACCTTC; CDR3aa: CATSAGGYTF
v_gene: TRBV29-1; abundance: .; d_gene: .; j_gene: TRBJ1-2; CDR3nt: TGCAGCTTGCCAGGAGCTAACTATGGCTACACCTTC; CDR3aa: CSLPGANYGYTF
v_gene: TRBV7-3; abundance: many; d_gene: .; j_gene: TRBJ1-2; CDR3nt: TGTGCCAGCAGCCTCAAAGCGGGGCCGGTTGGCTACACCTTC; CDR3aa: CASSLKAGPVGYTF
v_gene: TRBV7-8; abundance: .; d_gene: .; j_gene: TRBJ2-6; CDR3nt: TGTGCCAGCAGCTTACAAGGGGCCAACGTCCTGACTTTC; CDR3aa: CASSLQGANVLTF
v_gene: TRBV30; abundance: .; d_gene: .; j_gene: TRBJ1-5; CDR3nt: TGTGCCGCGGGACATTTAGATCAGCCCCAGCATTTT; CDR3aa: CAAGHLDQPQHF
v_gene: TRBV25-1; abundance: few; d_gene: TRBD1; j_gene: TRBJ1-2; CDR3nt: TGTGCCAGCAGGAATATTGGGACAGGGGGCCATGGCTACACCTTC; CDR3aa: CASRNIGTGGHGYTF
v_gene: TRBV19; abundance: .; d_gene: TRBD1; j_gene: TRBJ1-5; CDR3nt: TGTGCCGGTAGCGCAGGGACAGGGGATCAGCCCCAGCATTTT; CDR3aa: CAGSAGTGDQPQHF
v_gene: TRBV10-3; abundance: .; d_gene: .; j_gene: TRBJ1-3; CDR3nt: TGTGCCAGCAGTTATCCGGGGCCGAAAGGAAACACCATACATTTT; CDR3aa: CASSYPGPKGNTIHF
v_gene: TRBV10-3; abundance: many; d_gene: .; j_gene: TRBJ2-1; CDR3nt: TGTGCCATCAGTGCTAGGAGCAGTGAGCAGTTCTTC; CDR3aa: CAISARSSEQFF
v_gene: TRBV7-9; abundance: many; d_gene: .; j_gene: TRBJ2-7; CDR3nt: TGTGCCAGCAGCGTGACAGAATCCTACGAGCAGTACTTC; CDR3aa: CASSVTESYEQYF
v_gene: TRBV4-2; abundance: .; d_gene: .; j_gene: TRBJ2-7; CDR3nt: TGTGCCAGCAGCCAAGAACTGGCGACGTCCTACGAGCGGTACTTC; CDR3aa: CASSQELATSYERYF
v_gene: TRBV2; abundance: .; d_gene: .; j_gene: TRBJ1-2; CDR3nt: TGTGCCAGCAGTCGGGCCAGGGGTGTGAGTGGCTACACCTTC; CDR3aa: CASSRARGVSGYTF
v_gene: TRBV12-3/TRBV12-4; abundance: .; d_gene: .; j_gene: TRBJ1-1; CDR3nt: TGTGCCAGCAGGGACGATGATGCGAACACTGAAGCTTTCTTT; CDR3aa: CASRDDDANTEAFF
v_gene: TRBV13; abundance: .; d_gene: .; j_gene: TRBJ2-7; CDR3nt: TGTGCCAGCAGCTTTTCGTGGGAGCTCAATGGCGGATCGGATTACGAGCAGTACTTC; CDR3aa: CASSFSWELNGGSDYEQYF
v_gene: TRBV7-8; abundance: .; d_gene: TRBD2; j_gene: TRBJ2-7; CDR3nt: TGTGCCAGCAGCTTAGGTAGCGGGGGCCTCCCTCGAAACGAGCAGTACTTC; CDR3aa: CASSLGSGGLPRNEQYF
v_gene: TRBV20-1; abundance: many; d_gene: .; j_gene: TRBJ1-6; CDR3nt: TGCAGTGCTGGGGGACGGATCTATAATTCACCCCTCCACTTT; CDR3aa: CSAGGRIYNSPLHF
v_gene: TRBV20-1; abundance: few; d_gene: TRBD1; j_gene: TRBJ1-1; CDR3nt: TGCAGTGCTAGCGACAGGGGGAGGACTGAAGCTTTCTTT; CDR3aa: CSASDRGRTEAFF
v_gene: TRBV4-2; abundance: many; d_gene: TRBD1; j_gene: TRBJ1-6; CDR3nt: TGTGCCAGCAGCCAAGACCGACAGGGGGGATCACCCCTCCACTTT; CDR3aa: CASSQDRQGGSPLHF
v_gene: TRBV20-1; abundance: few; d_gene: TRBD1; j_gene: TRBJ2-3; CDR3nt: TGCAGTGCTAGAGACTTACTGGCCAGAGGAACTTCTCAGGGGGAGCAGTATTTT; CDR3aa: CSARDLLARGTSQGEQYF
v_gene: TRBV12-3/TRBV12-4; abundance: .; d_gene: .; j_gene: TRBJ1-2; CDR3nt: TGTGCCCGCAGTTTACTTACAGACTATGGCTACACCTTC; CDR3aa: CARSLLTDYGYTF
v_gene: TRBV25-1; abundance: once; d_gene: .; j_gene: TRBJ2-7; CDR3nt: TGTGCCAGCAGTGACTACACTTACGAGCAGTACTTC; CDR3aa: CASSDYTYEQYF
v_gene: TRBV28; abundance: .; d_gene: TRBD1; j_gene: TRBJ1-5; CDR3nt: TGTGCCAGCAGCCCTGGGGCAGGGGGTACTAGCAATCAGCCCCAGCATTTT; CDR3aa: CASSPGAGGTSNQPQHF
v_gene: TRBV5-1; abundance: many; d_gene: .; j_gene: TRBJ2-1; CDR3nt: TGTGCCAGCAGCTTGGGGGGTTCCTACAATGAGCAGTTCTTC; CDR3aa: CASSLGGSYNEQFF
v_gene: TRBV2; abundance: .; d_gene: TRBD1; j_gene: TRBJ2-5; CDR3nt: TGTGCCAGCAGTGGGACAGGGGGCAGCGGGGAGACCCAGTACTTC; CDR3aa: CASSGTGGSGETQYF
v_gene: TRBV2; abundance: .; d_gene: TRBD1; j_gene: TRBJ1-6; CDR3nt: TGTGCCAGCAGTCCCTGGACAGGGGGAGATTCACCCCTCCACTTT; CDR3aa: CASSPWTGGDSPLHF
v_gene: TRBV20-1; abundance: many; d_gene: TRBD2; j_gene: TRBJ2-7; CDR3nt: TGCAGTGCCCACGGGGAGGGAAAGCAGTACTTC; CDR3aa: CSAHGEGKQYF
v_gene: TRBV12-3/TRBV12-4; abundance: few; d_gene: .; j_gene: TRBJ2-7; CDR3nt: TGTGCCAGCAGTTTATACCTAGAAAACTCCTACGAGCAGTACTTC; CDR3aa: CASSLYLENSYEQYF
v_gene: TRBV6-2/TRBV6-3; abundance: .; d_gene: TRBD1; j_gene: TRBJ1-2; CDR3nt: TGTGCCAGCACCCTACAGGGGCCCGATGGCTACACCTTC; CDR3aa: CASTLQGPDGYTF
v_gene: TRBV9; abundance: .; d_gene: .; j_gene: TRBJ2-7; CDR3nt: TGTGCCAGCAGCGCGGAGGCTGGACAGTCCTACGAACAGTACTTC; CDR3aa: CASSAEAGQSYEQYF
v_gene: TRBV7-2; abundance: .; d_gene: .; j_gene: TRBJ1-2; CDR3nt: TGTGCCAGCAGTCGCTTAGATGGGGGGGGAGGCTATGGCTACACCTTC; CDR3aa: CASSRLDGGGGYGYTF